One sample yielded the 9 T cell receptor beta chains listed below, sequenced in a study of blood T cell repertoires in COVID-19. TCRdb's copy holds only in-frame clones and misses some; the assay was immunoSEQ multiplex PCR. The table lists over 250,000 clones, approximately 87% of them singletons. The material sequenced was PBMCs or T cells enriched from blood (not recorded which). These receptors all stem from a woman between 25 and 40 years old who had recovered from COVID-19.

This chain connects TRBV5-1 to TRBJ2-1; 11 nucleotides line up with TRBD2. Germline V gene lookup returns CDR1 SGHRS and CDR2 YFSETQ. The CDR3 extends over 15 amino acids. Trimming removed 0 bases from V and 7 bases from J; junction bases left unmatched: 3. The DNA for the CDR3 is TGCGCCAGCAGCTTGGGACTAGCGGGGTTAAATGAGCAGTTCTTC. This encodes CASSLGLAGLNEQFF.

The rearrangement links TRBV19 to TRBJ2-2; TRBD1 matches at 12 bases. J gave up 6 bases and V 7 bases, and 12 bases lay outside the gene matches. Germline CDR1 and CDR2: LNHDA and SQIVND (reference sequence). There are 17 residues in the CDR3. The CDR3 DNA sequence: TGTGCCAGTACCCCCCGCGCGGGACAGGGGGCAGCCGGGGAGCTGTTTTTT. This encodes CASTPRAGQGAAGELFF.

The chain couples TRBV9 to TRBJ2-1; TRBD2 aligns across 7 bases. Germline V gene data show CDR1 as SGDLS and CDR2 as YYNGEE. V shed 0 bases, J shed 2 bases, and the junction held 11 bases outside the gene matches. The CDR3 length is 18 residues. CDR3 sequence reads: CASSVGGGGSQTYNEQFF. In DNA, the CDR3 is TGTGCCAGCAGCGTAGGGGGCGGGGGTTCCCAAACCTACAATGAGCAGTTCTTC.

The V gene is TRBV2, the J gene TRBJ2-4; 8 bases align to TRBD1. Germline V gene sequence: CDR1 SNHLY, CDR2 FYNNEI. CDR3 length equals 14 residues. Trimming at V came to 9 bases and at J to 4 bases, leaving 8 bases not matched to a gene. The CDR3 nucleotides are TGTGCCAGAGACAGGGGCGGCAATAAAAACATTCAGTACTTC. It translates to CARDRGGNKNIQYF. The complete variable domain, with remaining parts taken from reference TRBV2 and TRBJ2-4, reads EPEVTQTPSHQVTQMGQEVILRCVPISNHLYFYWYRQILGQKVEFLVSFYNNEISEKSEIFDDQFSVERPDGSNFTLKIRSTKLEDSAMYFCARDRGGNKNIQYFGAGTRLSVL.

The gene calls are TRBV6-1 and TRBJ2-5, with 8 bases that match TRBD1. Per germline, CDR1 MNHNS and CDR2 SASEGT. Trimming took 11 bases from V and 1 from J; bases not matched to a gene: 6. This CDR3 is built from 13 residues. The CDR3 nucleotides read TGTGCCGGCGGACAGGGATTCCAAGAGACCCAGTACTTC. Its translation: CAGGQGFQETQYF.

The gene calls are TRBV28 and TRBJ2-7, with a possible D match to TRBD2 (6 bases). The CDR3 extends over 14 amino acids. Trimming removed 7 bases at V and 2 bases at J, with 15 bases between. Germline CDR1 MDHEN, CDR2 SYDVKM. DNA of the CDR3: TGTGCCAGCATGCGGGCGGGGCCCGCCTACGAGCAGTACTTC. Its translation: CASMRAGPAYEQYF.

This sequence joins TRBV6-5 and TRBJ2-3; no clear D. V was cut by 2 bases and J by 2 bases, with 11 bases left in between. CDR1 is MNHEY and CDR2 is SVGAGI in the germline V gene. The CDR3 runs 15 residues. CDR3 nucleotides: TGTGCCAGCAGTTACGCCCCACTACTCACAGATACGCAGTATTTT. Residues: CASSYAPLLTDTQYF.

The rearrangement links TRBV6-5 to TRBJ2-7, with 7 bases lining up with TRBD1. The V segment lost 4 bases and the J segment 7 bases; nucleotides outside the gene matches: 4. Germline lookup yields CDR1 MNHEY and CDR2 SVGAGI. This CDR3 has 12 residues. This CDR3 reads CASSLQGREQYF. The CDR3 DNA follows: TGTGCCAGCAGTTTACAGGGGCGAGAGCAGTACTTC.

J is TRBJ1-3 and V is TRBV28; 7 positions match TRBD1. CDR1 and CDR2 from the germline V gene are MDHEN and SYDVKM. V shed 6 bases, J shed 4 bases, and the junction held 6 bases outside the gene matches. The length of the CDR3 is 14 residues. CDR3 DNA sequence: TGTGCCAGCAGCCAGACAGGGACCGGAAACACCATATATTTT. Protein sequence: CASSQTGTGNTIYF.